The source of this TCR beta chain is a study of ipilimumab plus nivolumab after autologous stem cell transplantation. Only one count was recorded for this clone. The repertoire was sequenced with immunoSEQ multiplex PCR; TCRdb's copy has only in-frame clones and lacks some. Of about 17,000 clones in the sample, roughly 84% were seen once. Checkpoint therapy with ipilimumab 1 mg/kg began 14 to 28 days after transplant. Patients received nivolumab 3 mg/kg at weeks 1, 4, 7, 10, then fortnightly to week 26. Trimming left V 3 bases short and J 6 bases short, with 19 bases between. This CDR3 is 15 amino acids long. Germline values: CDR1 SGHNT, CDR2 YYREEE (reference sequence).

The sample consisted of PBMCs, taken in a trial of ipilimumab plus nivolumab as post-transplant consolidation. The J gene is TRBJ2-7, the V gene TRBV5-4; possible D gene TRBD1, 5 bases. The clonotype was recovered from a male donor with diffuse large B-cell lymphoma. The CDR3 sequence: CASSSPVGRDSEQYF. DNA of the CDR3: TGTGCCAGCAGCTCCCCCGTTGGCAGGGATAGCGAGCAGTACTTC.